The rows below give T cell receptor beta chains drawn from one sample of a study of blood T cell repertoires in COVID-19. Data came from immunoSEQ multiplex PCR; TCRdb stores just in-frame clones and leaves some out. The data show over 150,000 clones, 70% to 80% seen once. Sample: peripheral blood. These receptor sequences come from a woman aged 45-65 years with acute or convalescent COVID-19. The CDR3 runs from the conserved cysteine through the conserved F or W. Each record gives: V gene, J gene, clone size, D gene, CDR3 DNA, CDR3 protein. D genes are given only for firm matches. Not all rows give a size; the values are once, few, many and, for expanded clones, a class.

V gene: TRBV18; J gene: TRBJ1-1; clone size: -; D gene: -; CDR3 DNA: TGTGCCAGCTCATCCAGGGGATCCACTGAAGCTTTCTTT; CDR3 protein: CASSSRGSTEAFF
V gene: TRBV2; J gene: TRBJ2-3; clone size: few; D gene: TRBD2; CDR3 DNA: TGTGCCAGCACCGGACTAGGGGAAACAGATACGCAGTATTTT; CDR3 protein: CASTGLGETDTQYF
V gene: TRBV3-1/TRBV3-2; J gene: TRBJ1-1; clone size: -; D gene: -; CDR3 DNA: TGTGCCAGCAGCCAAAGGGGGGGTGAAGCTTTCTTT; CDR3 protein: CASSQRGGEAFF
V gene: TRBV4-2; J gene: TRBJ2-3; clone size: -; D gene: -; CDR3 DNA: TGTGCCAGCAGGCCGGGGGTGGCAGATACGCAGTATTTT; CDR3 protein: CASRPGVADTQYF
V gene: TRBV10-3; J gene: TRBJ1-5; clone size: few; D gene: TRBD1; CDR3 DNA: TGTGCCATCAGTGAAGGACGGACAGGGGGCACAAATCAGCCCCAGCATTTT; CDR3 protein: CAISEGRTGGTNQPQHF
V gene: TRBV18; J gene: TRBJ1-2; clone size: few; D gene: TRBD1; CDR3 DNA: TGTGCCAGCTCCACCGGACAGGGAGTCGATGGCTACACCTTC; CDR3 protein: CASSTGQGVDGYTF
V gene: TRBV30; J gene: TRBJ2-3; clone size: -; D gene: -; CDR3 DNA: TGTGCCTGGAAACATAACACAGATACGCAGTATTTT; CDR3 protein: CAWKHNTDTQYF
V gene: TRBV9; J gene: TRBJ2-3; clone size: -; D gene: TRBD2; CDR3 DNA: TGTGCCAGCAGCCCCCACTCGACTAGCGGGGGACAAGATACGCAGTATTTT; CDR3 protein: CASSPHSTSGGQDTQYF
V gene: TRBV6-5; J gene: TRBJ2-7; clone size: -; D gene: -; CDR3 DNA: TGTGCCAGCAGCACCGGTTCTTCTTCCTACGAGCAGTACTTC; CDR3 protein: CASSTGSSSYEQYF
V gene: TRBV5-3; J gene: TRBJ2-7; clone size: -; D gene: TRBD2; CDR3 DNA: TGTGCCAGAAATAGCGGGAGGGTTTACGAGCAGTACTTC; CDR3 protein: CARNSGRVYEQYF
V gene: TRBV19; J gene: TRBJ2-1; clone size: -; D gene: TRBD2; CDR3 DNA: TGTGCCAGTAGTATAGGCTCGGGGGGGGCCTACAATGAGCAGTTCTTC; CDR3 protein: CASSIGSGGAYNEQFF
V gene: TRBV18; J gene: TRBJ1-4; clone size: -; D gene: TRBD1; CDR3 DNA: TGTGCCAGCTCACTCTCCCGACAGGGCCTCAATGAAAAACTGTTTTTT; CDR3 protein: CASSLSRQGLNEKLFF
V gene: TRBV11-2; J gene: TRBJ1-6; clone size: -; D gene: -; CDR3 DNA: TGTGCCAGCAGCCCGGAGGGTCTTAAACCGTCCTATAATTCACCCCTCCACTTT; CDR3 protein: CASSPEGLKPSYNSPLHF
V gene: TRBV10-3; J gene: TRBJ2-7; clone size: -; D gene: TRBD1; CDR3 DNA: TGTGCCATCGGACAGGGTGACTTCTCCTACGAGCAGTACTTC; CDR3 protein: CAIGQGDFSYEQYF
V gene: TRBV28; J gene: TRBJ2-7; clone size: -; D gene: -; CDR3 DNA: TGTGCCAGCAGTTTGGCAGGGCCCTACGAGCAGTACTTC; CDR3 protein: CASSLAGPYEQYF